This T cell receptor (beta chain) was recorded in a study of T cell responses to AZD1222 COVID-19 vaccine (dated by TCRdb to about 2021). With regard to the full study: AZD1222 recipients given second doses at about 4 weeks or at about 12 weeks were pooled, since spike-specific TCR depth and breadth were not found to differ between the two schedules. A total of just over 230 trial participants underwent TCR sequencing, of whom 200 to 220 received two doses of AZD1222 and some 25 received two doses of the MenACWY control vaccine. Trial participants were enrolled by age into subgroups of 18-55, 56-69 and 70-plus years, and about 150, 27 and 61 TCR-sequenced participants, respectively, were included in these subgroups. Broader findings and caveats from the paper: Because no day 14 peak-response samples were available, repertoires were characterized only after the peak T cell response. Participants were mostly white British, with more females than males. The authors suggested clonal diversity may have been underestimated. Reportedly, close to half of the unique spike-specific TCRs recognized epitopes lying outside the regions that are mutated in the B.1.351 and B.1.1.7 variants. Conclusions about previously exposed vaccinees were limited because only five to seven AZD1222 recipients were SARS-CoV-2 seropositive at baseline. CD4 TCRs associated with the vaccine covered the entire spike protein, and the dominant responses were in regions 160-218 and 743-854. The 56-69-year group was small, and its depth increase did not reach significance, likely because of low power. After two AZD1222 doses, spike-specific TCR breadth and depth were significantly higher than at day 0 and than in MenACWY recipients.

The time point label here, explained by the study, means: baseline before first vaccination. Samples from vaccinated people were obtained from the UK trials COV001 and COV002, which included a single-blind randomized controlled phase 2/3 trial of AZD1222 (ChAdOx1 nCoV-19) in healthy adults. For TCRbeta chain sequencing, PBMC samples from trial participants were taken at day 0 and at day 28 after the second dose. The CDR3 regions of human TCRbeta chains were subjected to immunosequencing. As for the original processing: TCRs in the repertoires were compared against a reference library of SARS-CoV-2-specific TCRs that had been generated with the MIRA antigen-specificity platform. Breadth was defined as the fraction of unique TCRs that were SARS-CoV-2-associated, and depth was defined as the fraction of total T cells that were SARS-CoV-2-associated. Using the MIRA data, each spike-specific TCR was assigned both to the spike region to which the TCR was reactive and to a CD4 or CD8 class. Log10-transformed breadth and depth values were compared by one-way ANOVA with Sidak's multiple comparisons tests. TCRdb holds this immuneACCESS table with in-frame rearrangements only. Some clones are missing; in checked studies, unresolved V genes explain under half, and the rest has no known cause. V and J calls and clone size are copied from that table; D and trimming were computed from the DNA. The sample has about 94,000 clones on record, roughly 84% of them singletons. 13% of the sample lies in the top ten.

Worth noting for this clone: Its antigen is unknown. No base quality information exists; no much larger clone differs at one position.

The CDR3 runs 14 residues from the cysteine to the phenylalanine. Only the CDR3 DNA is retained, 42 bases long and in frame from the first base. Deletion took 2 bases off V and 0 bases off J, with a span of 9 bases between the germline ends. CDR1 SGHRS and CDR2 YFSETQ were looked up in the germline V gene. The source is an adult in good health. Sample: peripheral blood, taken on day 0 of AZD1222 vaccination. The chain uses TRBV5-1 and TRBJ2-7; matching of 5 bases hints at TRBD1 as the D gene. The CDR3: CASSLRQSSYEQYF. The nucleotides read TGCGCCAGCAGCTTACGACAGAGCTCCTACGAGCAGTACTTC.